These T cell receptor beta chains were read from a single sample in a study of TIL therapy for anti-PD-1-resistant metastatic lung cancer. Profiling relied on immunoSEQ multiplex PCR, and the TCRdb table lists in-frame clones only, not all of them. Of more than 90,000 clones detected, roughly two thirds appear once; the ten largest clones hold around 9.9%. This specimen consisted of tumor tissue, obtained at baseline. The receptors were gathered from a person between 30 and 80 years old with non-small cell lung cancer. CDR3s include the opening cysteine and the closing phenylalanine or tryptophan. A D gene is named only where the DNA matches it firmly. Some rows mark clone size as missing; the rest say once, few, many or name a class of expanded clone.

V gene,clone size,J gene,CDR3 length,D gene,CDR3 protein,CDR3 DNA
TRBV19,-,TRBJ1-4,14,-,CASSTGARTEKLFF,TGTGCCAGTAGTACCGGGGCCAGGACCGAAAAACTGTTTTTT
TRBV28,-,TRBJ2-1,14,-,CASSFPDSYNEQFF,TGTGCCAGCAGTTTCCCGGACTCCTACAATGAGCAGTTCTTC
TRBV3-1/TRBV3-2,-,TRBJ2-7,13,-,CASSQVEGYEQYF,TGTGCCAGCAGCCAAGTCGAGGGCTACGAGCAGTACTTC
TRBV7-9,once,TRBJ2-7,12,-,CASSFEGYEQYF,TGTGCCAGCAGCTTCGAGGGGTACGAGCAGTACTTC
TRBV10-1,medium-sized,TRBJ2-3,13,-,CASSELREDTQYF,TGCGCCAGCAGTGAGCTAAGGGAGGATACGCAGTATTTT
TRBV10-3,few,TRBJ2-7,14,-,CAISEGSVGPEQYF,TGTGCCATCAGTGAAGGGAGCGTCGGGCCCGAGCAGTACTTC
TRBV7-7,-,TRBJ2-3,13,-,CASSLAEADTQYF,TGTGCTAGCAGCTTAGCGGAGGCAGATACGCAGTATTTT
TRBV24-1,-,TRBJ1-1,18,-,CATPPEMGHTPRDTEAFF,TGTGCCACCCCCCCTGAGATGGGACACACTCCACGGGACACTGAAGCTTTCTTT
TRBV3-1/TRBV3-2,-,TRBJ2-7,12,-,CASKDFPYEQYF,TGTGCCAGCAAGGACTTCCCCTACGAGCAGTACTTC
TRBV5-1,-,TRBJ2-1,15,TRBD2,CASSALAGALSEQFF,TGCGCCAGCAGCGCACTAGCGGGAGCCCTCAGTGAGCAGTTCTTC
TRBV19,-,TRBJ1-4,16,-,CASSIGRRTTNEKLFF,TGTGCCAGTAGTATCGGAAGGCGGACAACTAATGAAAAACTGTTTTTT
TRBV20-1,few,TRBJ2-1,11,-,CSATTTSEQFF,TGCAGTGCTACTACTACGTCGGAGCAGTTCTTC
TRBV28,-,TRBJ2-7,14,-,CASRLGARTYEQYF,TGTGCCAGCAGATTGGGGGCCCGCACCTACGAGCAGTACTTC
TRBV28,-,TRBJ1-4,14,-,CASSLFRHNEKLFF,TGTGCCAGCAGTTTATTTCGGCATAATGAAAAACTGTTTTTT